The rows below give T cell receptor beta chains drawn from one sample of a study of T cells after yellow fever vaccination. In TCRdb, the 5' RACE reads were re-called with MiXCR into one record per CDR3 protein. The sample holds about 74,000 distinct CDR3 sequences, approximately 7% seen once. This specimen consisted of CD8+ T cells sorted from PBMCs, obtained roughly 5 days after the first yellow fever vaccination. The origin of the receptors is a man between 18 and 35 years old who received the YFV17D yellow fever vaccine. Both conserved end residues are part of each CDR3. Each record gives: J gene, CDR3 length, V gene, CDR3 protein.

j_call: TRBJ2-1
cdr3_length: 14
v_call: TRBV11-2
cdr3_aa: CASKTGPRANEQFF

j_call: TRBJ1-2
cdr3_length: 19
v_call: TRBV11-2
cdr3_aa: CASSLVLYLGGQEDYGYTF

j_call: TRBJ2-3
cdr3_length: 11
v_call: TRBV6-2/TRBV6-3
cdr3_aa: CASSYVDTQYF

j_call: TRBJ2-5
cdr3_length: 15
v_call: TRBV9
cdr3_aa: CASSTASRGQETQYF

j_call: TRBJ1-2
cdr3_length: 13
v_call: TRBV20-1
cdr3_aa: CSAIDRTNYGYTF

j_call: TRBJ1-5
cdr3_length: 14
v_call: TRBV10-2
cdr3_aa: CASSESLGYQPQHF

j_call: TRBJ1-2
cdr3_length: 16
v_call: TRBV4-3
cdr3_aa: CASSQDRGTGSYGYTF

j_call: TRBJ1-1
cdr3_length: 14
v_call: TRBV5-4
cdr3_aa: CASSLASGVGEAFF

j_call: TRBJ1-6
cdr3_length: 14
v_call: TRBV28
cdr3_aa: CASGLTMYNSPLHF

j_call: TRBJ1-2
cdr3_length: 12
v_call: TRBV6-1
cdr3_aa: CASMGAAYGYTF

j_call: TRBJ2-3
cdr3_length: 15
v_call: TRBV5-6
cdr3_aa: CASSYLGGGMNTQYF

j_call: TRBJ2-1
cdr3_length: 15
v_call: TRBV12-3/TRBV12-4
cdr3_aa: CASSSGTPTYNEQFF

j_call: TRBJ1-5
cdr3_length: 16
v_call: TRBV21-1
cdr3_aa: CASSRWGQTSNQPQHF

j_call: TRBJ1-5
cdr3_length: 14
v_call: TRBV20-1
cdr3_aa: CSARSDLGNQPQHF

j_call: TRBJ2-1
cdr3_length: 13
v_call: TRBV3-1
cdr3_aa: CASSQDRGDEQFF

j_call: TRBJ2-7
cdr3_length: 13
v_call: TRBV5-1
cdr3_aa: CASSLGMSYEQYF

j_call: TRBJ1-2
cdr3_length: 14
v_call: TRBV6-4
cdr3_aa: CASPESFPNYGYTF

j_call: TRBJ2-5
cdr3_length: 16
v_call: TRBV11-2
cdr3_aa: CASSLNPSGYQETQYF

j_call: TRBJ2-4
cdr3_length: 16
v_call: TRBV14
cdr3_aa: CASSPRAGIAKNIQYF

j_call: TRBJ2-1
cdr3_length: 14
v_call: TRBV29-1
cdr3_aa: CSVVLAGAGDEQFF

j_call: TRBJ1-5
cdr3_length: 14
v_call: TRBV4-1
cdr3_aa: CASSQNGRNQPQHF

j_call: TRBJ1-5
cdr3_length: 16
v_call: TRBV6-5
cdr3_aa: CASSPQGAWGNQPQHF

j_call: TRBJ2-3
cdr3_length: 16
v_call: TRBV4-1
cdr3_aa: CASSHGLGGPPDTQYF

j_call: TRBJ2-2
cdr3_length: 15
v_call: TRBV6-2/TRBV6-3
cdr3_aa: CASSLTGRNTGELFF

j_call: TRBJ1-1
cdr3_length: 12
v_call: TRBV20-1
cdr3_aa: CSAAGQNTEAFF

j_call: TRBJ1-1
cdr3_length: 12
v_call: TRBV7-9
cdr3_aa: CASSLGTGQAFF

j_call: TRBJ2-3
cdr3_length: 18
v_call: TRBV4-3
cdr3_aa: CASSQDWWAGTPTDTQYF

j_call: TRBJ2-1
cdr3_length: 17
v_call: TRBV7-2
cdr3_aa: CASSLGVGAGRGNEQFF

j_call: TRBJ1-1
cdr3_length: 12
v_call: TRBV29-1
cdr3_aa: CSVVGNSHEAFF

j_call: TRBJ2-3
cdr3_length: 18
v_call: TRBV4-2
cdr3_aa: CASSPGLLWGLSTDTQYF

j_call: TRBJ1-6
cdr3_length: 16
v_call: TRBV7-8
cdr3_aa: CASSILGTPENSPLHF

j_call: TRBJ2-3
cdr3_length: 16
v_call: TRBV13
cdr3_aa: CASSLRTSGAGNTQYF

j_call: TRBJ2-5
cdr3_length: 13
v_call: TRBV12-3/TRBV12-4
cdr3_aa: CASSFLSEETQYF

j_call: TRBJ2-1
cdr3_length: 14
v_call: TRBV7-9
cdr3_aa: CASSRGGLKNEQFF

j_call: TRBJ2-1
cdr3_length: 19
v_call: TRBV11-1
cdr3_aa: CASSSKTTSGGYGYNEQFF

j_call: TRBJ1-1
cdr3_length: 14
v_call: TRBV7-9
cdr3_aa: CASSLGQLNTEAFF

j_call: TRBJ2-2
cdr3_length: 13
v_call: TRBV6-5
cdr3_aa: CASSYGTSGELFF

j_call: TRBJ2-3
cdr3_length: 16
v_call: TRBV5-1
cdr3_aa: CASSSLLVRDPDTQYF

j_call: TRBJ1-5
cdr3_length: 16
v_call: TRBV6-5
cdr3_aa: CASSYPPVGEDQPQHF

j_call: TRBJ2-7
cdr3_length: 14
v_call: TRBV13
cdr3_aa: CASSFWKGTYEQYF

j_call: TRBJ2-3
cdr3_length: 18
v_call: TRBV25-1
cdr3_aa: CASSETLAGVGGTDTQYF

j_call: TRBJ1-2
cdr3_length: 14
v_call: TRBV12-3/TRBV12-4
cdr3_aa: CASSPGLVPYGYTF

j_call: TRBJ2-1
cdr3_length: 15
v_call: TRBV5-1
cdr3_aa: CASSTGLAGNNEQFF

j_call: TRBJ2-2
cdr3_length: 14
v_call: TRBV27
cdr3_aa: CASSLSSGTGELFF

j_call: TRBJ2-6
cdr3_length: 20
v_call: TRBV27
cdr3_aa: CASSTVVRDGGISGANVLTF

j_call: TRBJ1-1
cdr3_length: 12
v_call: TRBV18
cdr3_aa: CASSPPFDKAFF

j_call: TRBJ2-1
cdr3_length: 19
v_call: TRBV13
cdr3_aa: CASSCVACVKTSPYNEQFF

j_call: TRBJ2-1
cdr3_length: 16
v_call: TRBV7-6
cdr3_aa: CASSLGLGLAVNEQFF

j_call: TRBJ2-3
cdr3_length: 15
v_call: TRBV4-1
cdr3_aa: CASSQRETTTDTQYF

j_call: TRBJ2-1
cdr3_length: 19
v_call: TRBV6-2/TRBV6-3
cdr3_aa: CASSSAGSSKQKGNNEQFF

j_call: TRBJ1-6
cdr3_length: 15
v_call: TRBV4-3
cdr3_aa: CASSQAGGNNSPLHF